This TCR beta chain was sequenced in a study of blood T cells in healthy people across ages. It was with a sample-barcoded 5' primer and a J-beta primer mix that a second PCR of about 7 to 12 cycles was run. One entry per CDR3 protein, called by TCRdb with MiXCR from the 5' RACE reads. Altogether 1.5 million to 2 million distinct CDR3 sequences are present, over 25% being singletons, with the ten largest covering about 7.7%. With 0 bases removed from V and 1 base from J, the gap between germline ends came to 12 bases. Germline CDR1 is LGHDT and CDR2 is YNNKEL (reference sequence). This CDR3 has 16 amino acids.

The clonotype originates from a woman in her twenties or thirties in good health. Sequenced: blood. The rearrangement links TRBV3-1 to TRBJ1-1; no clear D. CDR3 nucleotide sequence: TGTGCCAGCAGCCAAGATTACCGTCTACAGAACACTGAAGCTTTCTTT. Residues: CASSQDYRLQNTEAFF.